Below, one TCR beta chain is given with its context. These data come from a study of blood T cell repertoires in COVID-19. V was clipped by 0 bases and J by 9 bases, with 10 bases between them. This CDR3 is 13 amino acids long. Germline V lookup: CDR1 MNHEY, CDR2 SVGAGI. This study enrolled people aged about 18 to 100 from 20 to 25 US geographic areas. Researchers sorted participants into cohorts using their self-reported clinical history. Sequencing used immunoSEQ multiplex PCR; TCRdb keeps in-frame clones, though not all of them. Of around 160,000 clones in the sample, 88% are singletons; the top ten hold around 1.3%.

This receptor was taken from a woman in her 30s with acute COVID-19. The chain employs TRBV6-5 and TRBJ2-3; the D gene is possibly TRBD2 (5 bases). Sample: PBMCs or T cells enriched from blood (not recorded which). CDR3 residues: CASSYSTGKTQYF. CDR3 nucleotides: TGTGCCAGCAGTTACTCGACCGGGAAGACGCAGTATTTT.